The 2 T cell receptor beta chains below were found in one sample sequenced in a study of CD8 T cells in ankylosing spondylitis. Study results and limitations: It appeared that ankylosing spondylitis blood was characterized by a TCR beta motif of about eight highly homologous variants.

Antigen specificity for these receptors is unknown. TCRdb re-called the 5' RACE reads through MiXCR, storing one row per CDR3 protein. The sample shows fewer than 550,000 distinct CDR3 sequences, about 5.4% of them seen only once. The sequencing sample was made of blood, either unsorted or a sorted T cell fraction (not recorded which). These receptors originate from a male donor with ankylosing spondylitis.

In this sample, this clonotype turned up many times. The chain uses TRBV7-2 and TRBJ2-3; maybe TRBD1 (5 bases). The CDR3 consists of 15 residues. V lost 1 base, J lost 3 bases, and 11 bases lay in between. Germline CDR1 SGHTA, CDR2 FQGNSA. The CDR3 DNA reads TGTGCCAGCAGCTTAGGCAGGGTAACTACAGATACGCAGTATTTT. Translating gives CASSLGRVTTDTQYF.

This clonotype was seen ten or more times. The genes are TRBV25-1 and TRBJ2-7; possibly TRBD1 or TRBD2 for D (7 bases each). V was clipped by 6 bases and J by 2 bases, with 14 bases between them. Germline CDR1 and CDR2: MGHDK and SYGVNS. This CDR3 spans 14 amino acids. The CDR3: CASSRGGSTYEQYF. CDR3 bases: TGTGCCAGCAGCAGGGGGGGGTCCACCTACGAGCAGTACTTC.